These 11 T cell receptor beta chains were all obtained from the same sample, sequenced in a study of cytomegalovirus exposure and HLA in healthy donors (dated by TCRdb to the late 2010s). The library was made by the immunoSEQ multiplex PCR assay. The multiplex PCR relied on a mix of 60 forward primers for TCR Vbeta segments and 13 reverse primers for TCR Jbeta segments. TCRdb obtained this table from immuneACCESS and retained in-frame rearrangements with V and J assigned. These tables miss some clones; where compared with another copy, unresolved V genes account for less than half of the shortfall, and the remainder is unexplained. In this sample the table shows 130,000 or so clones, over 80% of which occur a single time. 2% to 2.5% of the sample belongs to the ten largest clones. Sequenced input: PBMCs. The receptor set was obtained from a man aged 30 to 45 in good health and CMV-seronegative.

J is TRBJ1-4 and V is TRBV6-5; possible D gene TRBD1, 6 bases. The germline gives CDR1 MNHEY, CDR2 SVGAGI. With 6 bases removed from V and 6 bases from J, the gap between germline ends came to 14 bases. CDR3 length: 14 amino acids. The DNA of the CDR3 is TGTGCCAGCAGCCAGGAAGCAGGGGATGAAAAACTGTTTTTT. Translating gives CASSQEAGDEKLFF.

This rearrangement joins TRBV5-5 to TRBJ2-7, with D tentatively TRBD1 (5 bases). The ends were cut back, 3 bases at V and 4 bases at J, with 8 bases in the middle. CDR3 length equals 12 residues. Germline loops: CDR1 SGHKS, CDR2 YYEKEE (reference sequence). This CDR3 reads CASSSTDYEQYF. For the CDR3, the DNA is TGTGCCAGCAGCTCGACAGATTACGAGCAGTACTTC.

V gene TRBV5-1 combines with J gene TRBJ2-5; the D is unclear. The closer fit of TRBJ2-7 to the DNA end suggests the J call may be wrong. The germline gives CDR1 SGHRS, CDR2 YFSETQ. The CDR3 extends over 11 amino acids. CDR3: CASSQNYEQYF. CDR3 DNA: TGCGCCAGCAGCCAAAACTACGAGCAGTACTTC.

Of note for this clone: Other DNA sequences in this sample translate to the same CDR3. This rearrangement joins TRBV5-1 to TRBJ2-2; 12 nucleotides line up with TRBD2. Germline V gives CDR1 SGHRS, CDR2 YFSETQ. The CDR3 runs to 17 residues. Trimming removed 2 bases from V and 2 bases from J; junction bases left unmatched: 4. The CDR3 reads CASSFGTSGSNTGELFF. The DNA for the CDR3 is TGCGCCAGCAGCTTTGGGACTAGCGGGTCCAACACCGGGGAGCTGTTTTTT.

The gene calls are TRBV5-1 and TRBJ1-1; TRBD1 matches 9 bases. There are 15 residues in the CDR3. The germline V gene encodes CDR1 SGHRS and CDR2 YFSETQ. The trim removed 1 base at V and 5 bases at J, leaving 6 bases unmatched. CDR3 in amino acids: CASSLTTGGDTEAFF. CDR3 DNA sequence: TGCGCCAGCAGCTTGACGACAGGGGGAGATACTGAAGCTTTCTTT. The full variable domain, rest sourced from reference TRBV5-1 and TRBJ1-1, is KAGVTQTPRYLIKTRGQQVTLSCSPISGHRSVSWYQQTPGQGLQFLFEYFSETQRNKGNFPGRFSGRQFSNSRSEMNVSTLELGDSALYLCASSLTTGGDTEAFFGQGTRLTVV.

This clone was observed a handful of times. The genes are TRBV29-1 and TRBJ1-1, with 7 bases aligning to TRBD1. There are 13 residues in the CDR3. Germline CDR1 and CDR2: SQVTM and ANQGSEA. V lost 8 bases to trimming and J lost 3 bases; unmatched junction nucleotides: 9. The CDR3 spells CSYTKGAYTEAFF. Here the CDR3 DNA reads TGCAGCTACACGAAGGGGGCATACACTGAAGCTTTCTTT.

This clone was counted between two and nine times. The rearrangement joins TRBV5-1 to TRBJ2-7; tentative D call: TRBD2 (5 bases). CDR3 size: 12 residues. Looked up from germline, CDR1 is SGHRS and CDR2 is YFSETQ. V gave up 0 bases and J gave up 6 bases, with 7 bases separating them. The CDR3 DNA follows: TGCGCCAGCAGCTTGGATGAGGGCGAGCAGTACTTC. Its translation: CASSLDEGEQYF.

The chain links TRBV7-2 to TRBJ1-2; D gene ambiguous. Germline values: CDR1 SGHTA, CDR2 FQGNSA. The CDR3 extends over 14 amino acids. The V and J ends lost 8 bases and 4 bases respectively, with 17 bases between them. The DNA of the CDR3 is TGTGCCAGCGGACGGGCTGGGAGCGGCTATGGCTACACCTTC. Amino acid sequence: CASGRAGSGYGYTF.

The rearrangement links TRBV15 to TRBJ1-2; D remains unclear. V dropped 3 bases and J dropped 6 bases, with 8 bases sitting between them. This CDR3 is built from 12 residues. The germline gives CDR1 LNHNV, CDR2 YYDKDF (reference sequence). Here the CDR3 DNA reads TGTGCCACCAGCAGGGACTCTAATGGCTACACCTTC. This sequence encodes CATSRDSNGYTF.

This chain connects TRBV7-7 to TRBJ2-1; 9 bases agree with TRBD2. V lost 5 bases, J lost 4 bases, and 6 bases stayed unmatched. CDR3 size: 15 residues. From germline, CDR1 is SSHAT and CDR2 FNYEAQ (reference sequence). CDR3 region: CASSLLAGAYNEQFF. The CDR3 coding sequence is TGTGCCAGCAGCCTCTTAGCGGGGGCGTACAATGAGCAGTTCTTC.

The V call is TRBV7-8, the J call TRBJ1-1; 12 bases are shared with TRBD1. CDR1 SGHVS and CDR2 FQNEAQ come from the germline V gene. The CDR3 sequence is 15 residues long. J gave up 7 bases and V 5 bases, and 8 bases lay outside the gene matches. The CDR3 is CASSTGTGGAFEAFF. The CDR3 nucleotides are TGTGCCAGCAGCACCGGGACAGGGGGCGCGTTTGAAGCTTTCTTT.